What follows describes a single T cell receptor beta chain. How the authors handled the data: Estimates of nucleated cell counts were drawn from the amplification of reference gene primers. Clones were sequenced by immunoSEQ multiplex PCR, and TCRdb holds only the in-frame ones, with some missing. The V and J calls and clone size come from that table; D and trimming were worked out from the DNA. The repertoire consists of around 180,000 clones, with more than 70% occurring once and the leading ten covering around a sixth. Seattle participants joined during active infection and were tracked over time. The source of the sample is a study of blood T cell repertoires in COVID-19. About the study: Acute-phase and convalescent COVID-19 samples originated in the United States, Italy and Spain. T cells, B-cell-depleted T cells, or PBMCs supplied cDNA or gDNA.

This CDR3 is 14 amino acids long. Trimming took 5 bases from V and 14 from J; bases not matched to a gene: 8. Germline assignment: CDR1 MDHEN and CDR2 SYDVKM. The specimen was peripheral blood. The TCR originated in a person between 65 and 80 years old with COVID-19, enrolled during active disease. V is TRBV28 and J is TRBJ1-6; 11 nucleotides align to TRBD1. CDR3 bases: TGTGCCAGCAGTGACCGGGACAGGGGGAGTACCCTCCACTTT. Translating gives CASSDRDRGSTLHF.